This is a list of T cell receptor beta chains from one sample in a study of blood T cell repertoires in COVID-19. The method was immunoSEQ multiplex PCR; TCRdb's version includes in-frame clones alone and lacks a portion of them. The profile covers roughly 150,000 clones, with approximately 90% appearing a single time and about 5% taken by the ten largest. The material sequenced was peripheral blood. These receptors were taken from a man in his late teens or twenties with COVID-19, enrolled during active disease. The CDR3 runs from the conserved cysteine through the conserved F or W. Fields, in order: CDR3 length, clone size, D gene, V gene, J gene, CDR3 protein, CDR3 DNA. A D gene is named only where the DNA matches it firmly. Not every row has a clone size; where given, it reads once, few, many or a size class.

len: 12; abundance: -; d_gene: -; v_gene: TRBV18; j_gene: TRBJ1-3; CDR3aa: CASSPGGNTIYF; CDR3nt: TGTGCCAGCTCACCGGGCGGAAACACCATATATTTT
len: 15; abundance: -; d_gene: TRBD1; v_gene: TRBV7-2; j_gene: TRBJ2-7; CDR3aa: CASSLGGTGIREQYF; CDR3nt: TGTGCCAGCAGCTTAGGAGGGACAGGGATCCGCGAGCAGTACTTC
len: 14; abundance: -; d_gene: TRBD1; v_gene: TRBV7-2; j_gene: TRBJ2-7; CDR3aa: CASSPGQGGYEQYF; CDR3nt: TGTGCCAGCAGTCCAGGACAGGGTGGGTACGAGCAGTACTTC
len: 17; abundance: -; d_gene: -; v_gene: TRBV19; j_gene: TRBJ2-2; CDR3aa: CASSIDYRTTNTGELFF; CDR3nt: TGTGCCAGTAGTATCGATTACAGGACCACAAACACCGGGGAGCTGTTTTTT
len: 11; abundance: -; d_gene: -; v_gene: TRBV29-1; j_gene: TRBJ2-5; CDR3aa: CSVDNQETQYF; CDR3nt: TGCAGCGTTGACAACCAAGAGACCCAGTACTTC
len: 13; abundance: once; d_gene: -; v_gene: TRBV5-6; j_gene: TRBJ2-7; CDR3aa: CASSWRRSYEQYF; CDR3nt: TGTGCCAGCAGCTGGCGACGGAGCTACGAGCAGTACTTC
len: 16; abundance: -; d_gene: TRBD1; v_gene: TRBV5-4; j_gene: TRBJ2-3; CDR3aa: CASSLLKTGGTDTQYF; CDR3nt: TGTGCCAGCAGCTTGTTAAAGACAGGGGGCACAGATACGCAGTATTTT
len: 14; abundance: -; d_gene: -; v_gene: TRBV5-5; j_gene: TRBJ2-1; CDR3aa: CVCGVMSSYNEQFF; CDR3nt: TGTGTGTGCGGCGTCATGAGCTCCTACAATGAGCAGTTCTTC
len: 15; abundance: -; d_gene: TRBD2; v_gene: TRBV9; j_gene: TRBJ2-1; CDR3aa: CASSSGLAGYNEQFF; CDR3nt: TGTGCCAGCAGCTCGGGACTAGCGGGTTACAATGAGCAGTTCTTC
len: 17; abundance: -; d_gene: TRBD2; v_gene: TRBV7-2; j_gene: TRBJ2-4; CDR3aa: CASSLGPLAGGPHIQYF; CDR3nt: TGTGCCAGCAGCTTAGGACCACTAGCGGGAGGGCCACACATTCAGTACTTC
len: 18; abundance: -; d_gene: TRBD1; v_gene: TRBV30; j_gene: TRBJ1-3; CDR3aa: CAWSVLLGTGRSGNTIYF; CDR3nt: TGTGCCTGGAGTGTACTATTAGGGACAGGGCGCTCTGGAAACACCATATATTTT
len: 14; abundance: -; d_gene: -; v_gene: TRBV15; j_gene: TRBJ2-1; CDR3aa: CATSRDPTTDEQFF; CDR3nt: TGTGCCACCAGCAGAGATCCCACTACCGATGAGCAGTTCTTC
len: 17; abundance: -; d_gene: -; v_gene: TRBV13; j_gene: TRBJ2-1; CDR3aa: CASSLFGEESSYNEQFF; CDR3nt: TGTGCCAGCAGCTTATTTGGTGAGGAGAGCTCCTACAATGAGCAGTTCTTC